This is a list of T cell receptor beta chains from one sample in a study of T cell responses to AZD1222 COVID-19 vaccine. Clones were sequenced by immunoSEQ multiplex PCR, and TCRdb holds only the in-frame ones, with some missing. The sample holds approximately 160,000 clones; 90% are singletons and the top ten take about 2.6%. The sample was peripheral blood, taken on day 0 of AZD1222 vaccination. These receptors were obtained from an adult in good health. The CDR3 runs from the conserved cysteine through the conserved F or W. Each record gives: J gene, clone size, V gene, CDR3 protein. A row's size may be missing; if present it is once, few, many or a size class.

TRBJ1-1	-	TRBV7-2	CASSLRGLEAFF
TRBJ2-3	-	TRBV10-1	CASSETVTDTQYF
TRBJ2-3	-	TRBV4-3	CASSQSGVSTDTQYF
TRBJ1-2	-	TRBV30	CAWSVRGTAINYGYTF
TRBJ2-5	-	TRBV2	CASRRTSGGPSDQYF
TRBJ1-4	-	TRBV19	CASSRGTTNEKLFF
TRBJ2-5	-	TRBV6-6	CASSRGSGAQETQYF
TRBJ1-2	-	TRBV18	CASSPTDAPTNYGYTF
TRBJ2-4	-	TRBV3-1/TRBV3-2	CASSERDSHIQYF
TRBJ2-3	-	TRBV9	CASSVTIAGGSTDTQYF
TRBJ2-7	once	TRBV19	CASDDTGGEQYF
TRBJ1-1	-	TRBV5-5	CASSRSTQGKTDTEAFF
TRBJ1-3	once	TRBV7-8	CASSLAGVGSGNTIYF
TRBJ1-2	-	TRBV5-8	CASSLGGTGVNYGYTF
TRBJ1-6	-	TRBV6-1	CASSDDRSSYNSPLHF
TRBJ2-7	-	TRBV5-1	CASSLWTGGYEQYF
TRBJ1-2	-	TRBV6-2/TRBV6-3	CASSYSKISGLKNNYGYTF
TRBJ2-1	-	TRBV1	CTSPSGGANEQFF
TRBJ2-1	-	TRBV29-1	CSVEGLGNEQFF
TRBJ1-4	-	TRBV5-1	CASSTTGTANEKLFF
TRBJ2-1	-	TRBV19	CASSIPGLVGAYNEQFF
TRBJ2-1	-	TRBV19	CASSPGLINNEQFF
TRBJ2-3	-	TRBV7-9	CASSLVAGEDTQYF
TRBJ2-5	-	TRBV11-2	CASSLVGLPRGQETQYF
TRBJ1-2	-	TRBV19	CASSTSGTGGYGYTF
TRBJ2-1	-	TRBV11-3	CASSPAGQGIYEQFF
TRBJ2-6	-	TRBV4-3	CASSHLTGTGANVLTF
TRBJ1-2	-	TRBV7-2	CASSFSQGSNYGYTF
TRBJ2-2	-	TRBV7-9	CASSPGAGELFF
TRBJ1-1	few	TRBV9	CASSVTGDLGTEAFF
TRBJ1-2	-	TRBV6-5	CASSRTGSYGYTF
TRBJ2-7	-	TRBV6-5	CASRTQGTSYEQYF
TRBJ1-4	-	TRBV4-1	CASSQSRDRELKLFF
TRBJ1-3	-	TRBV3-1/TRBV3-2	CASSRGTPSGNTIYF
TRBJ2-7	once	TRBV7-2	CASSPSSYEQYF
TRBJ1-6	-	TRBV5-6	CASSLARNNSPLHF
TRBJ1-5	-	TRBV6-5	CASSRQGGNQPQHF
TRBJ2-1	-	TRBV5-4	CASSLWGRDNEQFF
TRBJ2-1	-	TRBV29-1	CSVPGLRSYNEQFF
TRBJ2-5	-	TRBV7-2	CASSLHGGAGETQYF
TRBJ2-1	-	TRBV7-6	CASSSRLDDEQFF
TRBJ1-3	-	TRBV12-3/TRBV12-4	CASDRQSGNTIYF
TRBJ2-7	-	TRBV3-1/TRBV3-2	CASSPRTGQSSYEQYF
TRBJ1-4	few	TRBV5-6	CASSRGGSFNEKLFF
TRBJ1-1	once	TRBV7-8	CASSLTGQGLAFF
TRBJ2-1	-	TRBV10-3	CAITGGNEQFF